The present T cell receptor beta chain was sequenced within a study of early stage breast cancer tumors. Study-wide background: About eight ER+/PR+/HER2- tumors were invasive ductal; a few were invasive lobular. Study-wide results and limits: Compared with adjacent normal breast tissue, tumors showed about 2.5-fold greater T cell density and higher clonality. Comparing each tissue with blood distinguished tumor from normal in 14 of 16 patients.

Sequenced by immunoSEQ multiplex PCR; TCRdb stores in-frame clones only, minus some. The repertoire holds just over 70,000 clones, with approximately 79% as singletons. As regards this clone: Its target is not known.

Trimming took off 7 bases at V and 2 bases at J, with 9 bases between the two ends. The CDR3 extends over 13 amino acids. Germline V lookup: CDR1 MNHEY, CDR2 SVGAGI. The V call is TRBV6-5, the J call TRBJ2-1, with unresolved D. Sequencing was performed on blood. This TCR was recovered from a person in their sixties or seventies with breast cancer. The CDR3 loop reads CASISWTYNEQFF. In DNA form, the CDR3 reads TGTGCCAGCATTTCGTGGACCTACAATGAGCAGTTCTTC.